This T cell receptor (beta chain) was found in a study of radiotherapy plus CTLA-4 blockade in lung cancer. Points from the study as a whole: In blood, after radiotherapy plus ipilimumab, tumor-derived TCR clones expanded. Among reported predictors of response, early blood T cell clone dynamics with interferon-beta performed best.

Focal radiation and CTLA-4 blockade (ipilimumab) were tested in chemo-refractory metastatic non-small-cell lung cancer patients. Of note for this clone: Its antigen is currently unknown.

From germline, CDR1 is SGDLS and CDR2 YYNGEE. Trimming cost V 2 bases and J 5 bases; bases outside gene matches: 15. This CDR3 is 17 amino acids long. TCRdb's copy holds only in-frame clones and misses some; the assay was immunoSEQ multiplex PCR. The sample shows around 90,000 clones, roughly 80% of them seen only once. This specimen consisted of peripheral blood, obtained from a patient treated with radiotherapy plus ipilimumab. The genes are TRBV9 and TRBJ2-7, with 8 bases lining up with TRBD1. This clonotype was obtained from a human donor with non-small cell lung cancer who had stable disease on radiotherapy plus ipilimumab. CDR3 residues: CASSVSPGLGGQDEQYF. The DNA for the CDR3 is TGTGCCAGCAGCGTGTCTCCGGGACTTGGGGGACAGGACGAGCAGTACTTC.